This note documents a single T cell receptor (beta chain) sequence. These data originate in a study of T cells in Graves' hyperthyroidism and ophthalmopathy. The TCR beta CDR3 regions underwent amplification using RNA transcripts as the source. The HTBI set primed first-round TCR CDR3 RT-PCR. TCRdb reanalysed the multiplex PCR reads using MiXCR and keeps one entry per CDR3 protein. The data show fewer than 450,000 distinct CDR3 sequences, about 15% seen once. The CDR3 extends over 16 amino acids. Germline CDR1 reads MDHEN; CDR2 reads SYDVKM. Trimming left V 6 bases short and J 1 base short, with 18 bases between.

The sample taken for sequencing was blood. The J gene is TRBJ1-1, the V gene TRBV28, with D possibly being TRBD1 (5 bases). This TCR derives from a woman in her 30s with Graves' hyperthyroidism that later progressed to Graves' ophthalmopathy. The CDR3 coding sequence is TGTGCCAGCAGCTTTCGGATCGGGGGAAGGAACACTGAAGCTTTCTTT. This encodes CASSFRIGGRNTEAFF.